These 15 T cell receptor beta chains were all obtained from the same sample, sequenced in a study of CD8 T cells in ankylosing spondylitis. TCRdb independently ran MiXCR on the 5' RACE reads; one entry per CDR3 protein. The sample carries approximately 150,000 distinct CDR3 sequences, around a tenth recorded once. What was sequenced was blood, either unsorted or a sorted T cell fraction (not recorded which). These receptors all come from a female donor with ankylosing spondylitis or in good health (not recorded which).

V and J are TRBV9 and TRBJ2-1; 8 bases line up with TRBD2. The CDR3 runs to 17 residues. Germline V gene lookup returns CDR1 SGDLS and CDR2 YYNGEE. Trimming at V came to 5 bases and at J to 2 bases, leaving 12 bases not matched to a gene. CDR3 in amino acids: CASSFTGREGAYNEQFF. CDR3 nucleotide sequence: TGTGCCAGCAGTTTTACTGGTCGGGAGGGGGCCTACAATGAGCAGTTCTTC.

The chain joins TRBV4-2 to TRBJ2-7; TRBD2 aligns across 9 bases. This CDR3 spans 16 amino acids. CDR1 is LGHNA, CDR2 YNFKEQ, per germline. V shed 0 bases and J 0 bases; nucleotides not matched to a gene: 3. This chain's CDR3 is CASSQEASGISYEQYF. The CDR3, as DNA: TGTGCCAGCAGCCAAGAAGCTAGCGGGATCTCCTACGAGCAGTACTTC.

The DNA for the CDR3 is TGTGCCAGCAGCTTATCAGGGTTGCAGTTCTTC. Its protein is CASSLSGLQFF. The chain uses TRBV5-6 and TRBJ2-1, with D possibly TRBD1 on 5 matching bases. The V and J ends lost 2 bases and 12 bases respectively, with 9 bases between them. The CDR3 extends over 11 amino acids. From germline, CDR1 is SGHDT and CDR2 YYEEEE.

This clonotype was seen repeatedly, ten times or more. The chain couples TRBV4-1 to TRBJ1-1; possible D gene TRBD1, 5 bases. The CDR3 is 15 residues long. Germline V lookup: CDR1 MGHRA, CDR2 YSYEKL. V was trimmed by 3 bases and J by 6 bases, leaving 17 bases between them. CDR3 nucleotides: TGCGCCAGCAGCCACCCCTCGGGGGGAACGGCTGAAGCTTTCTTT. Its protein is CASSHPSGGTAEAFF.

This clonotype was detected ten times or more. This sequence joins TRBV28 and TRBJ2-7; D is ambiguous. The V gene's germline CDR1 is MDHEN and CDR2 SYDVKM. The CDR3 length is 12 residues. Trimming cost V 5 bases and J 3 bases, with 8 bases left between them. The CDR3 DNA reads as TGTGCCAGCAGTCTAGGCTTCTACGAGCAGTACTTC. Its translation is CASSLGFYEQYF.

V gene TRBV9 combines with J gene TRBJ2-1; 7 nucleotides line up with TRBD2. The J segment lost 8 bases and the V segment lost 6 bases, leaving 20 bases of the junction unmatched. Germline values: CDR1 SGDLS, CDR2 YYNGEE. The CDR3 totals 17 residues. This chain's CDR3 is CASTPFSRGRASYEQFF. The CDR3 region has the DNA TGTGCCAGCACCCCCTTTTCTCGGGGGAGGGCATCTTATGAGCAGTTCTTC.

The table lists this clonotype with many counts. The chain combines TRBV5-5 with TRBJ2-1; 8 nucleotides agree with TRBD1. Germline V gene sequence: CDR1 SGHKS, CDR2 YYEKEE (reference sequence). V dropped 4 bases and J dropped 6; count of bases not matched to a gene: 9. The CDR3 is 15 residues long. The CDR3 region has the DNA TGTGCCAGCAGCCCCGGACAGGGTTTGGGCAATGAGCAGTTCTTC. Protein sequence: CASSPGQGLGNEQFF. The full variable domain, in which reference TRBV5-5 and TRBJ2-1 provide the parts outside the CDR3, is DAGVTQSPTHLIKTRGQQVTLRCSPISGHKSVSWYQQVLGQGPQFIFQYYEKEERGRGNFPDRFSARQFPNYSSELNVNALLLGDSALYLCASSPGQGLGNEQFFGPGTRLTVL.

The chain employs TRBV5-6 and TRBJ1-1; 8 bases are shared with TRBD1. Germline V gene sequence: CDR1 SGHDT, CDR2 YYEEEE. J gave up 11 bases and V 3 bases, and 6 bases lay outside the gene matches. This CDR3 is 12 amino acids long. CDR3 nucleotides: TGTGCCAGCAGCTCCCTGGACAGGGCGGCTTTCTTT. Translating it yields CASSSLDRAAFF.

This clonotype was seen a handful of times. The genes are TRBV27 and TRBJ2-2; 7 bases are a match to TRBD1. The CDR3 covers 15 residues. The trim removed 3 bases at V and 6 bases at J, leaving 7 bases unmatched. In germline, CDR1 is MNHEY, CDR2 SMNVEV (reference sequence). The CDR3 nucleotides read TGTGCCAGCAGTTTTGGACAGGCGTGGGCCGGGGAGCTGTTTTTT. This codes for CASSFGQAWAGELFF.

This clonotype was counted many times. This chain joins TRBV6-5 and TRBJ2-7; D ambiguous. The germline CDR1 and CDR2 sequences are MNHEY and SVGAGI. The CDR3 sequence is 14 residues long. The V end lost 0 bases, the J end lost 2 bases, and 8 bases lay between the germline ends. CDR3 sequence: CASSYSLGTYEQYF. In DNA form, the CDR3 reads TGTGCCAGCAGTTACTCGTTGGGGACCTACGAGCAGTACTTC.

To note about this clonotype: The limits of the CDR3 on the DNA are not certain, so only TCRdb's listed CDR3 is given. The V and J genes are TRBV19 and TRBJ2-2; the DNA was not compared with TRBD1, the D call given in the table. The CDR3 is made up of 13 amino acids, end residues included. From germline, CDR1 is LNHDA and CDR2 SQIVND (reference sequence). CDR3 loop: CASKGGAGELFFF.

This clonotype was picked up a small number of times. The chain has TRBV27 and TRBJ1-5; no clear D gene. In germline, CDR1 is MNHEY, CDR2 SMNVEV (reference sequence). Trimming shortened V by 2 bases and J by 9 bases, and 11 bases separated the two germline ends. CDR3 size: 13 residues. CDR3 DNA sequence: TGTGCCAGCAGTTTAAGGATTTGGTGGCCCCAGCATTTT. Residues: CASSLRIWWPQHF.

J is TRBJ1-5 and V is TRBV18; D remains ambiguous. The CDR3 length is 15 residues. The germline CDR1 and CDR2 sequences are KGHSH and LQKENI. Trimming took off 5 bases at V and 6 bases at J, with 17 bases between the two ends. The CDR3: CASSATVGGSQPQHF. The CDR3 coding sequence is TGTGCCAGCTCAGCAACGGTGGGCGGGAGTCAGCCCCAGCATTTT.

This clonotype was counted once. The chain uses TRBV5-6 and TRBJ2-7; the D gene is possibly TRBD2 (5 bases). Germline values: CDR1 SGHDT, CDR2 YYEEEE. V was shortened by 4 bases and J by 3 bases, with 17 bases between the two germline ends. The CDR3 covers 15 residues. This CDR3 reads CASSAPGEPFYEQYF. In nucleotides, the CDR3 is TGTGCCAGCAGCGCCCCCGGGGAGCCCTTCTACGAGCAGTACTTC.

The sample holds many counts of this clonotype. The chain uses TRBV2 and TRBJ2-1; D perhaps matches TRBD2 (6 bases). CDR3 length: 17 amino acids. The V gene's germline CDR1 is SNHLY and CDR2 FYNNEI. V was trimmed by 8 bases and J by 0 bases, leaving 20 bases between them. The CDR3 reads CASDQPEGLSSYNEQFF. CDR3 nucleotides: TGTGCCAGCGACCAACCGGAGGGACTTAGCTCCTACAATGAGCAGTTCTTC. The full variable domain, its missing parts supplied by reference TRBV2 and TRBJ2-1, is EPEVTQTPSHQVTQMGQEVILRCVPISNHLYFYWYRQILGQKVEFLVSFYNNEISEKSEIFDDQFSVERPDGSNFTLKIRSTKLEDSAMYFCASDQPEGLSSYNEQFFGPGTRLTVL.